Each of the 9 T cell receptor beta chains below was sequenced from the same sample in a study of CD8+CD57+ T cells in acquired aplastic anemia. TCR beta VDJ and CDR3 profiles were obtained from a genomic DNA template. Using its own MiXCR run on the reads, TCRdb lists one record per CDR3 protein. The table shows approximately 150,000 distinct CDR3 sequences, with approximately 51% occurring only once. An expansion of CD8+CD57+ cells by flow cytometry had been shown in patients chosen for sequencing. The sequenced material came from sorted CD4+, CD8+, or CD8+CD57+ T cells (not recorded which) from PBMCs. These TCRs come from a human donor with aplastic anemia.

The CDR3 spells CASSIGARGGYTF. The CDR3 coding sequence is TGTGCCAGTAGTATAGGGGCCAGGGGCGGCTACACCTTC. This chain connects TRBV19 to TRBJ1-2; maybe TRBD1 (6 bases). The CDR3 is 13 amino acids. V lost 1 base and J lost 8, with 11 bases in between. The germline gives CDR1 LNHDA, CDR2 SQIVND (reference sequence).

In this sample, this clonotype turned up once. The genes are TRBV19 and TRBJ1-2, with D perhaps matching TRBD1 (5 bases). The V and J ends lost 7 bases and 12 bases respectively, with 21 bases between them. Germline-derived CDR1 and CDR2 are LNHDA and SQIVND (reference sequence). The CDR3 spans 13 residues. CDR3 DNA: TGTGCCAGTAATCGCGGGACTAGCGGGAACCACACCTTC. Protein product: CASNRGTSGNHTF. Based on the CDR3 plus reference TRBV19 and TRBJ1-2, the full variable domain is DGGITQSPKYLFRKEGQNVTLSCEQNLNHDAMYWYRQDPGQGLRLIYYSQIVNDFQKGDIAEGYSVSREKKESFPLTVTSAQKNPTAFYLCASNRGTSGNHTFGSGTRLTVV.

This clonotype was recorded many times. The chain joins TRBV20-1 to TRBJ1-1; no definite D call. This CDR3 contains 13 residues. V was shortened by 2 bases and J by 1 base, with 8 bases between the two germline ends. Germline CDR1 DFQATT, CDR2 SNEGSKA (reference sequence). CDR3 coding DNA: TGCAGTGCTAGATCCGCCGGGAACACTGAAGCTTTCTTT. Translating gives CSARSAGNTEAFF.

This clonotype was seen repeatedly, ten times or more. The chain couples TRBV2 to TRBJ1-3; D uncertain. CDR1 SNHLY and CDR2 FYNNEI come from the germline V gene. With 6 bases removed from V and 0 bases from J, the gap between germline ends came to 9 bases. CDR3 length equals 14 residues. The CDR3 coding sequence is TGTGCCAGCAGCCCAAGCAGCTCTGGAAACACCATATATTTT. This sequence encodes CASSPSSSGNTIYF.

Note on this clonotype: A much more abundant neighbour one base away suggests this may be a read error. This sequence joins TRBV6-1 and TRBJ2-7; D perhaps matches TRBD2 (6 bases). Germline values: CDR1 MNHNS, CDR2 SASEGT. The CDR3 sequence is 16 residues long. The ends were cut back, 0 bases at V and 3 bases at J, with 15 bases in the middle. The CDR3 nucleotides read TGTGCCAGCAGTGAAGCAGGTGGGGCGGGAAACTACGAGCAGTACGTC. Its translation is CASSEAGGAGNYEQYV.

The V gene is TRBV29-1, the J gene TRBJ1-5, with D uncertain. CDR1 SQVTM and CDR2 ANQGSEA come from the germline V gene. V was trimmed by 3 bases and J by 5 bases, leaving 11 bases between them. The CDR3 length is 13 residues. The CDR3 is CSVELSAYQPQHF. The CDR3 region has the DNA TGCAGCGTTGAGTTAAGTGCTTATCAGCCCCAGCATTTT.

There are a few counts of this clonotype. The rearrangement uses TRBV19 and TRBJ1-4; D not resolved. This CDR3 has 12 residues. V was clipped by 6 bases and J by 8 bases, with 10 bases between them. CDR1 and CDR2 from the germline V gene are LNHDA and SQIVND (reference sequence). CDR3 DNA sequence: TGTGCCAGTAGCCCGAACGGCGAAAAACTGTTTTTT. It yields the protein CASSPNGEKLFF.

This clonotype appeared many times. CDR3 nucleotide sequence: TGCAGCTCTCGGACAGGCACAAGAGAAGCTTTCTTT. Its translation is CSSRTGTREAFF. The rearrangement uses TRBV29-1 and TRBJ1-1; TRBD1 aligns across 7 bases. CDR1 is SQVTM, CDR2 ANQGSEA, per germline. The length of the CDR3 is 12 residues. J was trimmed by 8 bases and V by 8 bases; bases with no gene match: 11.

Turning to this clonotype: Mismatch with germline at one junction end may stem from a read error. The chain has TRBV4-2 and TRBJ2-3; a weak D match, TRBD2 (7 bases). Looked up from germline, CDR1 is LGHNA and CDR2 is YNFKEQ. The CDR3 runs to 14 residues. Here the CDR3 DNA reads TGTGCCAGCAGCCAAGTTGGGGGGGCAGATGCGCAGTATTTT. Translating gives CASSQVGGADAQYF.